These 27 T cell receptor beta chains were all obtained from the same sample, sequenced in a study of blood T cell repertoires in COVID-19. Generated by immunoSEQ multiplex PCR, the TCRdb table keeps only in-frame clones and is missing some. The sample lists a few hundred thousand clones, 90% occurring once. The sample comprised PBMCs or T cells enriched from blood (not recorded which). These receptors originate from a man in his late teens or twenties who had recovered from COVID-19.

The J gene is TRBJ2-5, the V gene TRBV27; TRBD2 might be the D (5 bases). Trimming cost V 6 bases and J 5 bases, with 19 bases left between them. CDR3 length: 15 residues. Germline CDR1 reads MNHEY; CDR2 reads SMNVEV (reference sequence). The CDR3: CASRMASLRGETQYF. Written as DNA, the CDR3 is TGTGCCAGCAGGATGGCGTCTTTAAGAGGGGAGACCCAGTACTTC.

V usage is TRBV7-8 and J usage is TRBJ1-5, with D uncertain. Germline CDR1 SGHVS, CDR2 FQNEAQ. The CDR3 loop spans 18 amino acids. Trimming removed 2 bases at V and 2 bases at J, with 19 bases between. CDR3 coding DNA: TGTGCCAGCAGCTTAAGCGTGGGGTGGGGAGGTGGCAATCAGCCCCAGCATTTT. Its translation: CASSLSVGWGGGNQPQHF.

This chain uses TRBV29-1 with TRBJ1-1; perhaps TRBD1 as D (5 bases). From germline, CDR1 is SQVTM and CDR2 ANQGSEA. CDR3 length: 12 amino acids. Trimming cost V 7 bases and J 5 bases, with 14 bases left between them. DNA of the CDR3: TGCAGCGGTATATGGCAGGGAACTGAAGCTTTCTTT. Its protein is CSGIWQGTEAFF.

The chain is built from TRBV9 and TRBJ1-5, with TRBD1 as a possible D gene (5 bases). The germline V gene has CDR1 SGDLS and CDR2 YYNGEE. This CDR3 contains 18 residues. With 0 bases removed from V and 2 bases from J, the gap between germline ends came to 18 bases. CDR3 amino acids: CASSVGARALWGNQPQHF. The CDR3 DNA is TGTGCCAGCAGCGTAGGTGCCAGGGCCCTCTGGGGCAATCAGCCCCAGCATTTT.

This chain uses TRBV18 with TRBJ2-2, with a weak D call TRBD2 (6 bases). CDR1 and CDR2 from the germline V gene are KGHSH and LQKENI. V was pared by 1 base and J by 7 bases, with 16 bases between. The CDR3 extends over 16 amino acids. This CDR3 is CASSPRAELAHGELFF. CDR3 bases: TGTGCCAGCTCACCACGGGCGGAACTAGCCCACGGGGAGCTGTTTTTT.

V and J are TRBV19 and TRBJ1-5, with no clear D. In germline, CDR1 is LNHDA, CDR2 SQIVND (reference sequence). CDR3 length: 13 amino acids. V was shortened by 3 bases and J by 4 bases, with 7 bases between the two germline ends. The CDR3 DNA reads TGTGCCAGTAGTATCCCGGGGAATCAGCCCCAGCATTTT. The encoded protein is CASSIPGNQPQHF.

In DNA form, the CDR3 reads TGTGCCAGCAGCTGGCAGAAGGGGGATACGCAGTATTTT. This gives the protein CASSWQKGDTQYF. The V call is TRBV7-3, the J call TRBJ2-3; D might be TRBD1 (5 bases). Germline-derived CDR1 and CDR2 are SGHTA and FQGTGA. This CDR3 region has 13 residues. Trimming removed 4 bases at V and 6 bases at J, with 11 bases between.

The V and J genes are TRBV10-2 and TRBJ2-3, with a tentative D call TRBD2 (5 bases). The ends were cut back, 3 bases at V and 4 bases at J, with 14 bases in the middle. This CDR3 has 15 residues. CDR1 is WSHSY and CDR2 is SAAADI in the germline V gene. The CDR3 loop reads CASSDLDYIPDTQYF. CDR3 bases: TGCGCCAGCAGTGATCTCGACTACATCCCAGATACGCAGTATTTT.

The genes are TRBV11-2 and TRBJ2-7; D is unresolved. The CDR3 totals 14 residues. The V and J ends lost 1 base and 2 bases respectively, with 9 bases between them. The germline V gene has CDR1 SGHAT and CDR2 FQNNGV. The CDR3 nucleotides read TGTGCCAGCAGCTTAGGTCTAGACGCCTACGAGCAGTACTTC. It is translated as CASSLGLDAYEQYF.

This clone appeared a single time. The rearrangement joins TRBV12-3 or TRBV12-4 to TRBJ1-1; D gene ambiguous. This CDR3 contains 13 residues. V was trimmed by 3 bases and J by 3 bases, leaving 8 bases between them. The CDR3 nucleotides are TGTGCCAGCAGTTTGGCCGAATACACTGAAGCTTTCTTT. This codes for CASSLAEYTEAFF.

The rearrangement uses TRBV2 and TRBJ1-6; a weak D match, TRBD1 (5 bases). CDR3 length: 14 amino acids. Germline CDR1 is SNHLY and CDR2 is FYNNEI. V lost 7 bases to trimming and J lost 7 bases, with 14 bases between them. The DNA for the CDR3 is TGTGCCAGCATGGGGGAGGGGCGCAATTCACCCCTCCACTTT. Residues: CASMGEGRNSPLHF.

V and J are TRBV30 and TRBJ2-2; TRBD2 aligns across 15 bases. Looked up from germline, CDR1 is GTSNPN and CDR2 is SVGIG (reference sequence). This CDR3 has 19 amino acids. Germline trimming cut 4 bases from V and 5 bases from J; bases unmatched to any gene: 14. CDR3 coding DNA: TGTGCCTGGAACACAGGACTAGCGGGAGGGCCGACTGAGACCGGGGAGCTGTTTTTT. Its translation is CAWNTGLAGGPTETGELFF.

This chain connects TRBV5-4 to TRBJ2-1; possibly TRBD1 for D (5 bases). This CDR3 has 14 residues. CDR1 and CDR2 from the germline V gene are SGHNT and YYREEE (reference sequence). V lost 2 bases, J lost 5 bases, and 11 bases lay in between. The CDR3, as DNA: TGTGCCAGCAGCTTCCGGCAGGGCGACAATGAGCAGTTCTTC. Translation gives CASSFRQGDNEQFF.

The chain combines TRBV11-2 with TRBJ1-1; D is perhaps TRBD1 (6 bases). This CDR3 comprises 14 residues. From germline, CDR1 is SGHAT and CDR2 FQNNGV. The V end was cut by 3 bases, the J end by 1 base, with 9 bases between. CDR3 sequence (DNA): TGTGCCAGCAGCTTCTGGGACAAGAACACTGAAGCTTTCTTT. It specifies CASSFWDKNTEAFF.

Concerning this clone itself: Other DNA sequences from this sample encode an identical CDR3 as well. J is TRBJ1-2 and V is TRBV9; TRBD1 might be the D (5 bases). This CDR3 spans 12 amino acids. Germline CDR1 and CDR2: SGDLS and YYNGEE. V was trimmed by 3 bases and J by 4 bases, leaving 7 bases between them. This CDR3 is CASSGGGYGYTF. CDR3 sequence (DNA): TGTGCCAGCAGCGGGGGCGGCTATGGCTACACCTTC.

The rearrangement joins TRBV25-1 to TRBJ2-1, with 7 bases matching TRBD2. The germline gives CDR1 MGHDK, CDR2 SYGVNS. CDR3 size: 15 residues. With 6 bases clipped from V and 3 bases from J, the junction kept 8 bases outside the gene matches. Here the CDR3 DNA reads TGTGCCAGCAGCAAGCGGGGAGACCTCTACAATGAGCAGTTCTTC. Translation gives CASSKRGDLYNEQFF.

V usage is TRBV28 and J usage is TRBJ1-2; TRBD1 matches at 7 bases. This CDR3 has 13 residues. Trimming removed 7 bases from V and 8 bases from J; junction bases left unmatched: 10. Germline values: CDR1 MDHEN, CDR2 SYDVKM. CDR3 amino acids: CASTPDRVEGYTF. The CDR3 DNA reads TGTGCCAGCACGCCCGACAGGGTGGAGGGCTACACCTTC.

J is TRBJ1-3 and V is TRBV7-9; D unclear. Germline CDR1 reads SEHNR; CDR2 reads FQNEAQ (reference sequence). There are 16 residues in the CDR3. Trimming took 0 bases from V and 0 from J, leaving 9 bases between them. This CDR3 is CASSLAQVFSGNTIYF. The CDR3 DNA sequence: TGTGCCAGCAGCTTAGCGCAGGTCTTCTCTGGAAACACCATATATTTT.

CDR3 DNA sequence: TGTGCCAGCAGCTTAGGTACAGGGCCCAACACTGAAGCTTTCTTT. Its protein is CASSLGTGPNTEAFF. This chain links TRBV7-8 with TRBJ1-1; TRBD1 is a possible D gene (6 bases). The CDR3 has 15 residues. V lost 1 base, J lost 2 bases, and 11 bases lay in between. The germline V gene has CDR1 SGHVS and CDR2 FQNEAQ.

The chain uses TRBV5-4 and TRBJ1-1, with TRBD1 matching over 12 bases. The length of the CDR3 is 18 residues. Germline V gene lookup returns CDR1 SGHNT and CDR2 YYREEE (reference sequence). J lost 5 bases, V lost 0 bases, and 11 bases had no gene match. This chain's CDR3 is CASSLGIRDRGRQTEAFF. CDR3 DNA sequence: TGTGCCAGCAGCTTGGGAATCAGGGACAGGGGGCGCCAGACTGAAGCTTTCTTT.

The gene calls are TRBV12-3 or TRBV12-4 and TRBJ2-1; D remains unclear. V was clipped by 6 bases and J by 9 bases, with 12 bases between them. This CDR3 has 12 amino acids. In nucleotides, the CDR3 is TGTGCCAGCAGCGCGATTGCTAGTGAGCAGTTCTTC. Translation: CASSAIASEQFF.

This chain connects TRBV18 to TRBJ1-1; weak D call: TRBD1 (6 bases). This CDR3 region has 14 residues. Germline values: CDR1 KGHSH, CDR2 LQKENI. The ends were cut back, 3 bases at V and 5 bases at J, with 13 bases in the middle. In DNA form, the CDR3 reads TGTGCCAGCTCACCCGGGACAATGGGTACTGAAGCTTTCTTT. This translates into CASSPGTMGTEAFF. The full variable domain, in which reference TRBV18 and TRBJ1-1 provide the parts outside the CDR3, is NAGVMQNPRHLVRRRGQEARLRCSPMKGHSHVYWYRQLPEEGLKFMVYLQKENIIDESGMPKERFSAEFPKEGPSILRIQQVVRGDSAAYFCASSPGTMGTEAFFGQGTRLTVV.

This sequence joins TRBV14 and TRBJ1-2; TRBD1 matches 7 bases. The V and J ends lost 4 bases and 4 bases, in that order; junction bases with no gene match: 9. Germline assignment: CDR1 SGHDN and CDR2 FVKESK. This CDR3 spans 15 amino acids. In DNA, the CDR3 is TGTGCCAGCAGCCGCGGGACAGAACTTTTCTATGGCTACACCTTC. Translating gives CASSRGTELFYGYTF.

A note on this clone: The junction departs from germline at one end; a sequencing error may be responsible. The CDR3 protein is CASTLFAGGVNTEAFF. The DNA of the CDR3 is TGCGCCAGCACCTTGTTCGCGGGAGGGGTGAACACTGAAGCTTTCTTT. The chain carries TRBV5-1 and TRBJ1-1; perhaps TRBD1 as D (5 bases). Germline CDR1 is SGHRS and CDR2 is YFSETQ. This CDR3 region has 16 residues.

This clone came up a few times. The chain has TRBV2 and TRBJ2-1, with 12 bases lining up with TRBD2. Per the germline V gene, CDR1 is SNHLY and CDR2 is FYNNEI. The V gene end was trimmed by 5 bases and the J gene end by 8 bases; junction bases not matched to a gene: 7. This CDR3 contains 15 residues. The CDR3 is CASSQLAGGRDEQFF. CDR3 DNA: TGTGCCAGCAGTCAGCTAGCGGGGGGGCGCGATGAGCAGTTCTTC.

Remarks on this clone: This sample also contains other DNA sequences that code for the same CDR3. This sequence joins TRBV4-1 and TRBJ1-2; a weak D match, TRBD1 (5 bases). In germline, CDR1 is MGHRA, CDR2 YSYEKL. The CDR3 contains 14 residues. Trimming removed 3 bases at V and 1 base at J, with 9 bases between. CDR3 protein: CASSHAGDNYGYTF. DNA for the CDR3: TGCGCCAGCAGCCATGCGGGGGATAACTATGGCTACACCTTC.

This chain uses TRBV9 with TRBJ1-5; 9 bases map to TRBD1. With 4 bases clipped from V and 8 bases from J, the junction kept 7 bases outside the gene matches. The CDR3 has 14 amino acids. In germline, CDR1 is SGDLS, CDR2 YYNGEE. The CDR3 DNA reads as TGTGCCAGCAGCCCCGGGACAGGGAGGGAGCCCCAGCATTTT. Its protein is CASSPGTGREPQHF.